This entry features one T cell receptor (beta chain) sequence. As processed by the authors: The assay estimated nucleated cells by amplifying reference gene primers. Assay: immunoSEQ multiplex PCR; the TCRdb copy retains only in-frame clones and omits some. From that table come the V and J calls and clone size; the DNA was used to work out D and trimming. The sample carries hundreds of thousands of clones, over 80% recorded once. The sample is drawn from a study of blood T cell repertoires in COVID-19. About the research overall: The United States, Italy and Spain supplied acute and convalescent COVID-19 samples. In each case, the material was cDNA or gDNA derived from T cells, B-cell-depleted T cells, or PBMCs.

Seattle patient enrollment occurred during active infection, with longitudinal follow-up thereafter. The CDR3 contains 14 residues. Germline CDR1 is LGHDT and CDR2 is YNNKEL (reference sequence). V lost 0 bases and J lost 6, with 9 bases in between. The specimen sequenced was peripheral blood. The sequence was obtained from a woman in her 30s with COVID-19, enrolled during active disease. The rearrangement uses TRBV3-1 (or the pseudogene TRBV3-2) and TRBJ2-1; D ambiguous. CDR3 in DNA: TGTGCCAGCAGCCAAGATGTCCCCTCCAATGAGCAGTTCTTC. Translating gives CASSQDVPSNEQFF.